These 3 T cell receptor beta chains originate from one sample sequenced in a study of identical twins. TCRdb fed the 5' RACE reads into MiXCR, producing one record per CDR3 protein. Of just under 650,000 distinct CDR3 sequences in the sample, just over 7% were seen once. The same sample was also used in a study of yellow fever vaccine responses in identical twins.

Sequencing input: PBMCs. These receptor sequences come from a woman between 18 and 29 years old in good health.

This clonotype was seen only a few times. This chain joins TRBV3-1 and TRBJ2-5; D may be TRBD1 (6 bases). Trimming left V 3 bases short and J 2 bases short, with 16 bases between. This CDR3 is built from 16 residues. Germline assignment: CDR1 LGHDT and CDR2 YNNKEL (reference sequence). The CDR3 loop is CASSQGAGHIQETQYF. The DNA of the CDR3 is TGTGCCAGCAGCCAGGGGGCTGGGCACATACAAGAGACCCAGTACTTC.

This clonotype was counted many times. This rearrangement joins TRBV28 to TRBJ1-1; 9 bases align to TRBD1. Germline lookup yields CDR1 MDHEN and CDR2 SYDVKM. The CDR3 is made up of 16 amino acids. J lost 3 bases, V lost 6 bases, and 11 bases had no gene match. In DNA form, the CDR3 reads TGTGCCAGCAGATCAACCGGGACAGGGATGGACACTGAAGCTTTCTTT. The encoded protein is CASRSTGTGMDTEAFF.

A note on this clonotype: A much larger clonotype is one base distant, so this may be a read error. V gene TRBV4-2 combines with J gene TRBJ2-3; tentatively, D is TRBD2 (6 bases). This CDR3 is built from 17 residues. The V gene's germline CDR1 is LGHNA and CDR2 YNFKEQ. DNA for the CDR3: TGTGCCAGCAGCCAAGGTCTAACGGATACTAGCACAGATAGGCAGTATTTT. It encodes CASSQGLTDTSTDRQYF.